These T cell receptor beta chains were read from a single sample in a study of T cells in Graves' hyperthyroidism and ophthalmopathy. TCRdb recomputed calls from the multiplex PCR reads with MiXCR, one row per CDR3 protein. The table records 600,000 or so distinct CDR3 sequences, roughly 15% of them present only once. Sequencing used blood. Receptors were obtained from a woman between 50 and 59 years old with Graves' ophthalmopathy. The CDR3 runs from the conserved cysteine through the conserved F or W. Fields, in order: J gene, D gene, clone size, V gene, CDR3 protein, CDR3 DNA. The D gene is left open where the match is weak. Clone size, where shown, is once, few, many, or a class for clones that have expanded.

TRBJ2-3 | NA | many | TRBV28 | CASRGQRDTQYF | TGTGCCAGCCGGGGGCAGCGCGATACGCAGTATTTT
TRBJ2-7 | TRBD2 | NA | TRBV4-2 | CASSQGLAEGYEQYF | TGTGCCAGCAGCCAAGGACTAGCGGAAGGGTACGAGCAGTACTTC
TRBJ2-3 | NA | many | TRBV2 | CASSVKSAASLSPDTQYF | TGTGCCAGCAGCGTCAAATCTGCCGCTAGCTTGAGTCCAGATACGCAGTATTTT
TRBJ2-1 | TRBD2 | NA | TRBV7-6 | CASTSGSYHNEQFF | TGTGCCAGCACGAGCGGGAGTTACCACAATGAGCAGTTCTTC
TRBJ1-2 | NA | NA | TRBV15 | CATSRARPLSLGYTF | TGTGCCACCAGCAGAGCACGACCACTTTCCCTTGGCTACACCTTC
TRBJ1-1 | NA | many | TRBV11-2 | CASSLVWWAEAFF | TGTGCCAGCAGCTTAGTCTGGTGGGCTGAAGCTTTCTTT
TRBJ2-7 | NA | NA | TRBV6-1 | CASSYLQGRHEQYF | TGTGCCAGCAGTTATCTCCAGGGACGCCACGAGCAGTACTTC
TRBJ2-1 | TRBD2 | few | TRBV4-1 | CASSPEASGSIYEQFF | TGCGCCAGCAGCCCAGAGGCTAGCGGGAGTATCTATGAGCAGTTCTTC
TRBJ2-7 | TRBD2 | many | TRBV30 | CAWSDGRLRGEQYF | TGTGCCTGGAGTGACGGGAGGCTACGCGGCGAGCAGTACTTC
TRBJ2-2 | TRBD2 | many | TRBV27 | CASTPWGVAGVTGELFF | TGTGCCAGCACCCCGTGGGGCGTGGCGGGAGTCACCGGGGAGCTGTTTTTT
TRBJ2-5 | TRBD2 | many | TRBV30 | CACSSGIRETQYF | TGTGCCTGCTCTAGCGGGATTAGAGAGACCCAGTACTTC
TRBJ2-7 | NA | many | TRBV4-1 | CASSQDLRATYEQYF | TGCGCCAGCAGCCAAGATCTACGGGCTACCTACGAGCAGTACTTC
TRBJ1-3 | NA | few | TRBV28 | CASSFILGRSGNTIYF | TGTGCCAGCAGTTTTATTCTGGGAAGATCTGGAAACACCATATATTTT
TRBJ2-7 | TRBD2 | many | TRBV27 | CASSARPGRGLAIIEQYF | TGTGCCAGCAGTGCCAGGCCCGGCCGAGGACTAGCGATTATCGAGCAGTACTTC
TRBJ1-1 | NA | many | TRBV28 | CASSLNQGNAFF | TGTGCCAGCAGTTTAAATCAGGGGAATGCTTTCTTT
TRBJ2-7 | NA | NA | TRBV6-4 | CASREGVGEQYF | TGTGCCAGCCGGGAAGGGGTAGGGGAGCAGTACTTC
TRBJ2-7 | TRBD2 | many | TRBV7-2 | CASSDSGYEQYF | TGTGCCAGCAGCGATAGCGGGTACGAGCAGTACTTC
TRBJ2-1 | TRBD1 | many | TRBV13 | CASSPIGQGEYNEQFF | TGTGCCAGCAGCCCGATCGGACAGGGGGAATACAATGAGCAGTTCTTC
TRBJ2-7 | NA | many | TRBV9 | CASSTYPGPTKGSAYEQYF | TGTGCCAGCAGCACTTACCCGGGACCCACTAAAGGGAGCGCCTACGAGCAGTACTTC
TRBJ2-5 | NA | many | TRBV24-1 | CATSANLRGTQYF | TGTGCCACCAGTGCCAACCTCCGGGGGACCCAGTACTTC
TRBJ2-7 | NA | few | TRBV29-1 | CSVAGSYEQYF | TGCAGCGTGGCGGGATCCTACGAGCAGTACTTC
TRBJ2-1 | NA | many | TRBV28 | CASGPGTYVYGQFF | TGTGCCAGCGGTCCCGGGACTTATGTTTATGGGCAGTTCTTC
TRBJ2-5 | TRBD1 | NA | TRBV18 | CASSIPGQGTQYF | TGTGCCAGCTCAATTCCGGGACAGGGGACTCAGTACTTC
TRBJ1-5 | NA | many | TRBV6-2/TRBV6-3 | CASRLYSNQPQHF | TGTGCCAGCAGATTATATAGCAATCAGCCCCAGCATTTT
TRBJ2-1 | NA | many | TRBV29-1 | CSVAGLALYNEQFF | TGCAGCGTTGCAGGTCTAGCGCTCTACAATGAGCAGTTCTTC
TRBJ1-5 | NA | NA | TRBV19 | CASSMGTGFPSPQHF | TGTGCCAGTAGTATGGGGACGGGATTCCCCTCGCCCCAGCATTTT
TRBJ2-1 | TRBD2 | NA | TRBV7-9 | CASSLLAGGVQFF | TGTGCCAGCAGCTTATTAGCGGGGGGAGTCCAGTTCTTC